This T cell receptor (beta chain) was found in a study of cytomegalovirus exposure and HLA in healthy donors. This PCR relied on a set of 60 Vbeta primers and 13 Jbeta primers. Method: immunoSEQ multiplex PCR; TCRdb's copy keeps in-frame clones and lacks some. The table includes under 200,000 clones, approximately 82% detected once. Study outcomes and limitations: A few chains linked to CMV were shown in vitro to be specific for CMV antigens. It was reported in a later analysis that an Asian-associated ancestry cluster showed fewer N-insertions than the approximately 700-donor mean.

The CDR3 length is 15 residues. Germline V CDR1 and CDR2: MDHEN, SYDVKM. V lost 6 bases to trimming and J lost 7 bases; unmatched junction nucleotides: 12. A single count supports this clone. The antigen remains undetermined. The chain couples TRBV28 to TRBJ2-7; 10 bases are shared with TRBD2. The sequence came from a woman aged 40 to 50 in good health and CMV-seropositive. The sequenced sample consisted of PBMCs. The chain's CDR3 is CASSTTSGFSREQYF. In DNA, the CDR3 is TGTGCCAGCAGCACGACTAGCGGGTTCTCTCGAGAGCAGTACTTC. Filled out from reference TRBV28 and TRBJ2-7, the complete variable domain reads DVKVTQSSRYLVKRTGEKVFLECVQDMDHENMFWYRQDPGLGLRLIYFSYDVKMKEKGDIPEGYSVSREKKERFSLILESASTNQTSMYLCASSTTSGFSREQYFGPGTRLTVT.